This passage covers 3 T cell receptor beta chains from one sample sequenced in a study of T cell responses to AZD1222 COVID-19 vaccine. Generated by immunoSEQ multiplex PCR, the TCRdb table keeps only in-frame clones and is missing some. The data hold about 110,000 clones, with nearly 90% observed a single time. The sample here was peripheral blood, taken on day 0 of AZD1222 vaccination. The receptors shown here come from an adult in good health.

The V call is TRBV28, the J call TRBJ1-1; D is possibly TRBD1 (5 bases). Trimming left V 3 bases short and J 3 bases short, with 8 bases between. Germline values: CDR1 MDHEN, CDR2 SYDVKM. CDR3 length: 13 residues. The CDR3 reads CASSFSGYTEAFF. CDR3 in DNA: TGTGCCAGCAGTTTTTCAGGGTACACTGAAGCTTTCTTT.

CDR3 sequence reads: CASSLGTGAHNEQFF. The CDR3 coding sequence is TGTGCCAGCAGCCTCGGGACAGGGGCCCACAATGAGCAGTTCTTC. The chain is built from TRBV9 and TRBJ2-1; TRBD1 aligns across 10 bases. The V gene's germline CDR1 is SGDLS and CDR2 YYNGEE. The ends lost 4 bases at V and 5 bases at J; junction bases unmatched: 6. The CDR3 covers 15 residues.

The genes are TRBV19 and TRBJ2-5; no reliable D call. Germline V gives CDR1 LNHDA, CDR2 SQIVND (reference sequence). CDR3 size: 15 residues. Between the trimmed V and J ends, which lost 2 bases and 2 bases, there was a span of 12 bases. The CDR3 sequence: CASSILAAVQETQYF. CDR3 in DNA: TGTGCCAGTAGTATATTGGCGGCGGTTCAAGAGACCCAGTACTTC.